Presented here are 30 T cell receptor beta chains from one specimen sequenced in a study of human T cells and chemical hapten exposure. The time point denotes: patch test 1, 2 weeks after DPC sensitization. Specified treatment: therapeutic diphenylcyclopropenone sensitization with weekly scalp DPC. MiXCR, applied by TCRdb to the RACE reads, yields one record per CDR3 protein. In the table there are fewer than 400,000 distinct CDR3 sequences, around 7% of which are singletons. The sequencing used whole blood, collected in connection with sensitization to the hapten diphenylcyclopropenone (DPC). Source of these receptors: a woman in her late teens or twenties with alopecia areata. Some clones in this sample may be carry-over from other donors' samples.

This clonotype was detected ten times or more. The chain joins TRBV5-1 to TRBJ2-5; 7 bases map to TRBD2. The germline V gene encodes CDR1 SGHRS and CDR2 YFSETQ. V shed 0 bases and J 0 bases; nucleotides not matched to a gene: 5. CDR3 size: 16 residues. CDR3 sequence reads: CASSLGPAGDQETQYF. The CDR3 region has the DNA TGCGCCAGCAGCTTGGGTCCTGCGGGGGACCAAGAGACCCAGTACTTC.

The gene calls are TRBV12-5 and TRBJ1-5; D remains unclear. V was cut by 0 bases and J by 4 bases, with 13 bases left in between. The germline V gene encodes CDR1 LGHNT and CDR2 FRNRAP. This CDR3 region has 16 residues. The DNA of the CDR3 is TGTGCTAGTGGTTTGGTTATTAGTGGGCGGAATCAGCCCCAGCATTTT. It codes for CASGLVISGRNQPQHF.

This clonotype has only a few counts. The chain is built from TRBV12-3 or TRBV12-4 and TRBJ1-1; TRBD1 might be the D (5 bases). Trimming shortened V by 6 bases and J by 5 bases, and 19 bases separated the two germline ends. This CDR3 has 15 amino acids. The CDR3 sequence is CASRKGAGLETEAFF. CDR3 nucleotide sequence: TGTGCCAGCAGGAAAGGGGCAGGGTTAGAGACTGAAGCTTTCTTT.

This clonotype was counted between two and nine times. This chain's CDR3 is CASSERTTTNEKLFF. The CDR3 region has the DNA TGTGCCAGCAGTGAAAGGACAACAACTAATGAAAAACTGTTTTTT. The chain carries TRBV2 and TRBJ1-4; tentatively, D is TRBD1 (5 bases). V dropped 2 bases and J dropped 0 bases, with 7 bases sitting between them. Germline-derived CDR1 and CDR2 are SNHLY and FYNNEI. This CDR3 is 15 amino acids long.

This clonotype is medium-sized. V gene TRBV20-1 combines with J gene TRBJ2-7, with 13 bases aligning to TRBD2. The ends lost 3 bases at V and 7 bases at J; junction bases unmatched: 18. In germline, CDR1 is DFQATT, CDR2 SNEGSKA (reference sequence). The CDR3 is made up of 18 amino acids. CDR3 sequence: CSASRERTSGGAAWEQYF. CDR3 bases: TGCAGTGCTAGCCGGGAACGGACTAGCGGGGGTGCCGCCTGGGAGCAGTACTTC.

This clonotype appeared many times. This chain uses TRBV20-1 with TRBJ2-1; perhaps TRBD2 as D (5 bases). V was cut by 6 bases and J by 8 bases, with 14 bases left in between. Germline lookup yields CDR1 DFQATT and CDR2 SNEGSKA (reference sequence). This CDR3 is 12 amino acids long. Here the CDR3 reads CSAVTPGYEQFF. The CDR3 bases are TGCAGTGCGGTGACACCGGGGTATGAGCAGTTCTTC.

This clonotype is termed medium-sized. The chain uses TRBV4-3 and TRBJ1-2; D not certain. Germline V CDR1 and CDR2: LGHNA, YSLEER. The length of the CDR3 is 13 residues. Trimming shortened V by 1 base and J by 10 bases, and 13 bases separated the two germline ends. The CDR3 nucleotides are TGCGCCAGCAGCCAAGTGGGAGGTTTCGACTACACCTTC. It encodes CASSQVGGFDYTF.

Only a few counts were recorded for this clonotype. The chain is built from TRBV3-1 and TRBJ2-7; perhaps D is TRBD1 or TRBD2 (5 bases each). The CDR3 is 14 residues long. Deletions cut 6 bases from V and 5 bases from J, with 17 bases between. CDR1 is LGHDT and CDR2 is YNNKEL in the germline V gene (reference sequence). The CDR3 spells CASSPRGTLHEQYF. CDR3 coding DNA: TGTGCCAGCAGTCCCCGAGGGACCCTCCACGAGCAGTACTTC.

In its sample, this clonotype was seen many times. The chain employs TRBV18 and TRBJ2-2; 10 nucleotides match TRBD2. The CDR3 has 17 amino acids. Germline V gene lookup returns CDR1 KGHSH and CDR2 LQKENI. With 1 base clipped from V and 6 bases from J, the junction kept 8 bases outside the gene matches. CDR3 bases: TGTGCCAGCTCACCACGCAGCGGGGGGGCCGCCCCCGGGGAGCTGTTTTTT. This codes for CASSPRSGGAAPGELFF.

There are many counts of this clonotype. This sequence joins TRBV7-9 and TRBJ2-5, with D perhaps being TRBD1 or TRBD2 (6 bases each). This CDR3 is 15 amino acids long. Germline V gene sequence: CDR1 SEHNR, CDR2 FQNEAQ (reference sequence). V dropped 5 bases and J dropped 3 bases, with 16 bases sitting between them. This CDR3 reads CASSPRGDSKETQYF. Written as DNA, the CDR3 is TGTGCCAGCAGCCCGAGGGGGGATTCTAAAGAGACCCAGTACTTC.

The chain uses TRBV2 and TRBJ1-4; D remains unclear. Trimming left V 2 bases short and J 6 bases short, with 10 bases between. The CDR3 has 14 amino acids. Looked up from germline, CDR1 is SNHLY and CDR2 is FYNNEI. The CDR3 loop is CASSEFRSDEKLFF. The DNA of the CDR3 is TGTGCCAGCAGTGAATTTAGGTCGGATGAAAAACTGTTTTTT.

The chain is built from TRBV2 and TRBJ2-7, with 8 bases lining up with TRBD1. Trimming took 10 bases from V and 4 from J; bases not matched to a gene: 9. This CDR3 comprises 13 residues. Germline CDR1 is SNHLY and CDR2 is FYNNEI. The CDR3 DNA follows: TGTGCCAATGTGGACAGGGTGCTATACGAGCAGTACTTC. Translation gives CANVDRVLYEQYF.

The chain links TRBV6-2 or TRBV6-3 to TRBJ1-2; D is unclear. Looked up from germline, CDR1 is MNHEY and CDR2 is SVGEGT. The V end lost 10 bases, the J end lost 1 base, and 7 bases lay between the germline ends. CDR3 length equals 11 residues. The CDR3 region has the DNA TGTGCCACGCGGATTAACTATGGCTACACCTTC. It codes for CATRINYGYTF.

On this clonotype itself: This may come from a read error, since a much larger clone is one base off. The CDR3 loop is CASIYSVGRTEAFF. The CDR3 DNA is TGTGCCAGCATTTACTCAGTAGGGAGGACTGAAGCTTTCTTT. V usage is TRBV6-5 and J usage is TRBJ1-1; D not certain. Germline CDR1 is MNHEY and CDR2 is SVGAGI. The CDR3 consists of 14 residues.

This clonotype was detected only a few times. This sequence joins TRBV28 and TRBJ1-2; D may be TRBD1 (5 bases). The germline V gene encodes CDR1 MDHEN and CDR2 SYDVKM. The CDR3 has 14 amino acids. The V and J ends lost 8 bases and 0 bases respectively, with 13 bases between them. The CDR3 region has the DNA TGTGCCAGCCAAGACAGCCTTCCTAACTATGGCTACACCTTC. Amino acid sequence: CASQDSLPNYGYTF.

Ten or more counts support this clonotype. The chain carries TRBV6-5 and TRBJ1-2; D remains ambiguous. CDR3 size: 15 residues. The ends were cut back, 4 bases at V and 4 bases at J, with 16 bases in the middle. Per germline, CDR1 MNHEY and CDR2 SVGAGI. CDR3 sequence: CASSSPALNGYGYTF. DNA of the CDR3: TGTGCCAGCAGTTCTCCCGCGCTAAATGGCTATGGCTACACCTTC.

This clonotype has at least ten counts. This chain connects TRBV6-5 to TRBJ2-3; D possibly corresponds to TRBD2 (5 bases). The CDR3 is 16 residues long. Looked up from germline, CDR1 is MNHEY and CDR2 is SVGAGI. V lost 5 bases to trimming and J lost 0 bases, with 15 bases between them. CDR3 sequence (DNA): TGTGCCAGCAGTCGAAGACTACGAACTAGCACAGATACGCAGTATTTT. Its translation is CASSRRLRTSTDTQYF.

In this sample, this clonotype turned up a few times. The V call is TRBV5-1, the J call TRBJ2-1; 9 positions agree with TRBD2. Losses at the gene ends were 2 bases for V and 1 base for J; bases not matched to a gene: 4. The CDR3 has 16 residues. Germline CDR1 and CDR2: SGHRS and YFSETQ. CDR3 nucleotide sequence: TGCGCCAGCAGCTTACCAGCGGGGGGTTCCTACAATGAGCAGTTCTTC. Protein sequence: CASSLPAGGSYNEQFF.

This rearrangement joins TRBV29-1 to TRBJ1-2; D gene unclear. The V and J ends lost 0 bases and 8 bases respectively, with 13 bases between them. Germline assignment: CDR1 SQVTM and CDR2 ANQGSEA. The CDR3 contains 13 residues. This CDR3 reads CSVEDQRRVGYTF. The CDR3 DNA sequence: TGCAGCGTTGAAGATCAACGTCGGGTAGGCTACACCTTC.

This clonotype was picked up many times. J is TRBJ2-3 and V is TRBV12-3 or TRBV12-4; TRBD2 agrees at 16 bases. The V segment lost 4 bases and the J segment 3 bases; nucleotides outside the gene matches: 4. The CDR3 totals 17 residues. CDR3 loop: CASSSGLAGGRTDTQYF. The CDR3, as DNA: TGTGCCAGCAGTTCGGGACTAGCGGGGGGGCGTACAGATACGCAGTATTTT.

This clonotype has more than one count but fewer than ten. This rearrangement joins TRBV7-2 to TRBJ1-3; unclear D gene. CDR1 is SGHTA, CDR2 FQGNSA, per germline. This CDR3 comprises 14 residues. V lost 6 bases to trimming and J lost 0 bases, with 9 bases between them. The CDR3 protein is CASSRRGSGNTIYF. As DNA, the CDR3 is TGTGCCAGCAGTAGACGTGGCTCTGGAAACACCATATATTTT.

V and J are TRBV6-6 and TRBJ1-6; TRBD1 agrees at 8 bases. The CDR3 sequence is 15 residues long. Germline trimming cut 2 bases from V and 7 bases from J; bases unmatched to any gene: 4. Germline assignment: CDR1 MNHNY and CDR2 SVGAGI (reference sequence). CDR3: CASSYAGTGNSPLHF. CDR3 DNA sequence: TGTGCCAGCAGTTACGCCGGGACAGGAAATTCACCCCTCCACTTT.

This clonotype was seen more than once but under ten times. J is TRBJ2-7 and V is TRBV11-2; D is undetermined. Germline loops: CDR1 SGHAT, CDR2 FQNNGV. There are 14 residues in the CDR3. V lost 4 bases, J lost 2 bases, and 12 bases lay in between. This CDR3 is CASSSIKGPYEQYF. The CDR3 nucleotides read TGTGCCAGCAGCTCTATAAAGGGCCCCTACGAGCAGTACTTC.

This clonotype has more than one count but fewer than ten. This rearrangement joins TRBV7-2 to TRBJ1-1, with D unresolved. The germline V and J ends were trimmed by 5 bases and 4 bases, with 14 bases remaining between them. This CDR3 contains 14 residues. Germline V gene data show CDR1 as SGHTA and CDR2 as FQGNSA. The CDR3 loop reads CASSAARSSTEAFF. The DNA of the CDR3 is TGTGCCAGCAGCGCCGCCAGATCCAGCACTGAAGCTTTCTTT.

This clonotype was observed a few times. The chain joins TRBV12-3 or TRBV12-4 to TRBJ2-1; possible D gene TRBD1, 6 bases. The V gene lost 6 bases and the J gene lost 4 bases, with 13 bases spanning the gap. This CDR3 is built from 14 residues. Written as DNA, the CDR3 is TGTGCCAGCAGCCCTCCTGACAGGTACAATGAGCAGTTCTTC. It specifies CASSPPDRYNEQFF.

This clonotype occurred a few times. The gene calls are TRBV6-6 and TRBJ2-1, with D perhaps TRBD1 (5 bases). CDR3 length: 15 amino acids. Trimming pared 6 bases from V and 2 bases from J, leaving 14 bases between. From germline, CDR1 is MNHNY and CDR2 SVGAGI (reference sequence). CDR3 sequence: CASSPSKGTYNEQFF. In DNA, the CDR3 is TGTGCCAGCAGCCCTTCGAAGGGGACCTACAATGAGCAGTTCTTC.

This clonotype was detected a few times. The gene calls are TRBV27 and TRBJ2-3; TRBD2 aligns across 10 bases. The CDR3 consists of 18 residues. Losses at the gene ends were 2 bases for V and 6 bases for J; bases not matched to a gene: 14. Germline assignment: CDR1 MNHEY and CDR2 SMNVEV (reference sequence). The CDR3 bases are TGTGCCAGCAGTTTACAGCGGGGGGGCCAAGGATACATCGATACGCAGTATTTT. It encodes CASSLQRGGQGYIDTQYF.

This chain connects TRBV7-9 to TRBJ1-1; maybe TRBD1 (5 bases). Trimming took off 4 bases at V and 5 bases at J, with 14 bases between the two ends. This CDR3 has 14 residues. CDR1 is SEHNR and CDR2 is FQNEAQ in the germline V gene (reference sequence). CDR3 sequence: CASSWRDVRTEAFF. The CDR3 nucleotides read TGTGCCAGCAGCTGGCGGGACGTGAGAACTGAAGCTTTCTTT.

CDR3 nucleotides: TGTGCCAGCGTCAAGGGGACGGGCGTGGGCTCTGAAGCTTTCTTT. Residues: CASVKGTGVGSEAFF. The rearrangement uses TRBV12-3 or TRBV12-4 and TRBJ1-1; tentatively, D is TRBD1 (5 bases). V shed 8 bases and J shed 6 bases, with 22 bases lying between them. The CDR3 is 15 residues long.

This clonotype has just a few counts. V is TRBV20-1 and J is TRBJ1-1; the D is unclear. There are 12 residues in the CDR3. The germline gives CDR1 DFQATT, CDR2 SNEGSKA (reference sequence). Deletions cut 0 bases from V and 4 bases from J, with 6 bases between. CDR3 sequence: CSAREGSTEAFF. Here the CDR3 DNA reads TGCAGTGCTAGAGAGGGCTCCACTGAAGCTTTCTTT.